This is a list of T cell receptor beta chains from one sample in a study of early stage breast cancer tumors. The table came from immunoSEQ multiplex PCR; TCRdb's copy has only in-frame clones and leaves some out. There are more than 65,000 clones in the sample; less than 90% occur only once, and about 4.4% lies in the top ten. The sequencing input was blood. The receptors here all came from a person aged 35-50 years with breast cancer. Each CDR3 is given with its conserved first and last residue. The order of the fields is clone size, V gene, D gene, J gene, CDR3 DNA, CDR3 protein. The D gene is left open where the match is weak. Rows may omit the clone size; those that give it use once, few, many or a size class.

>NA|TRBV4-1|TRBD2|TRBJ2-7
TGCGCCAGCAGCCAAGGTAGCGGGTTGGGGTACGAGCAGTACTTC
CASSQGSGLGYEQYF
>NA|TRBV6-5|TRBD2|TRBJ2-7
TGTGCCAGCAGTTTTATATCCGGGGGAGGGGAGCAGTACTTC
CASSFISGGGEQYF
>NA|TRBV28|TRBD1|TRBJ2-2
TGTGCCAGCAGACTCAGGGGGACCGGGGAGCTGTTTTTT
CASRLRGTGELFF
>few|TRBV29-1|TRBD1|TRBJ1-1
TGCAGCGGAATGGGACAGCAGAACACTGAAGCTTTCTTT
CSGMGQQNTEAFF
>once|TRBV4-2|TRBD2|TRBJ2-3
TGTGCCAGCAGCCCAAACCCCGGGACTAGCGGGAGTTTTCCTAGCACAGATACGCAGTATTTT
CASSPNPGTSGSFPSTDTQYF
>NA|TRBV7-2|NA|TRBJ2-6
TGTGCCAGCAGCCCGGTGGGGGGCTTCTCTGGGGCCAACGTCCTGACTTTC
CASSPVGGFSGANVLTF
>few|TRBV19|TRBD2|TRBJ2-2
TGTGCCAGTAGTGAGATTAGCGGGAGTTTCACCGGGGAGCTGTTTTTT
CASSEISGSFTGELFF
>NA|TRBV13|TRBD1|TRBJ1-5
TGTGCCAGCAGCTCCCGGGACAGCCATAGCAATCAGCCCCAGCATTTT
CASSSRDSHSNQPQHF
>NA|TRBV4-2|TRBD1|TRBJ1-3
TGTGCCAGCAGCCAAGAGGAGGGGGCGGGGGGAAACACCATATATTTT
CASSQEEGAGGNTIYF
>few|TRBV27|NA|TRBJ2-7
TGTGCCAGCAGTCCCCTCTTAAAGTCTGAGTACGAGCAGTACTTC
CASSPLLKSEYEQYF
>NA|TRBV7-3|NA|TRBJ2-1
TGTGCCAGCTCCGACCGGGCAGGGCCCAATGAGCAGTTCTTC
CASSDRAGPNEQFF
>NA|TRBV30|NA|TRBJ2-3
TGTGCCTGGAGCAGGGTTGCAGATACGCAGTATTTT
CAWSRVADTQYF
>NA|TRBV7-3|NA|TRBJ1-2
TGTGCCAGCAGCTTAGACGGGGAAGGCTACACCTTC
CASSLDGEGYTF
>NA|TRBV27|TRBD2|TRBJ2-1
TGTGCCAGCAGTCAAACTAGCGGGACCACCTCTCAGGACGGCAATGAGCAGTTCTTC
CASSQTSGTTSQDGNEQFF